This is a list of T cell receptor beta chains from one sample in a study of PD-1 blockade in classical Hodgkin lymphoma. Assay: immunoSEQ multiplex PCR; the TCRdb copy retains only in-frame clones and omits some. The sample shows around 100,000 clones, approximately 90% of them seen only once. Specimen: peripheral blood mononuclear cells (PBMCs), collected before the second cycle of nivolumab. The receptors originated from a human donor with classical Hodgkin lymphoma. Each CDR3 is given with its conserved first and last residue. A D gene is named only where the DNA matches it firmly. The listing skips clone size in some rows; elsewhere it reads once, few, many or a size class.

clone_size	v_call	j_call	d_call	cdr3_aa	cdr3_nt
NA	TRBV6-5	TRBJ2-1	TRBD2	CASSYYGTSEFF	TGTGCCAGCAGTTACTATGGGACTAGCGAGTTCTTC
NA	TRBV5-4	TRBJ2-1	TRBD1	CASSLGTGSNEQFF	TGTGCCAGCAGCTTAGGGACAGGGTCCAATGAGCAGTTCTTC
NA	TRBV19	TRBJ1-5	NA	CASSIGQGGPQHF	TGTGCCAGTAGTATAGGTCAGGGTGGCCCCCAGCATTTT
NA	TRBV10-3	TRBJ2-7	NA	CASAGPVSSYEQYF	TGTGCCAGTGCGGGCCCGGTGAGCTCCTACGAGCAGTACTTC
NA	TRBV7-8	TRBJ1-5	TRBD1	CASSLVIRGAQYQPQHF	TGTGCCAGCAGCTTAGTGATCAGGGGGGCACAATATCAGCCCCAGCATTTT
NA	TRBV5-6	TRBJ2-7	TRBD2	CASSSSPPGGYEQYF	TGTGCCAGCAGCTCGAGTCCTCCGGGGGGATACGAGCAGTACTTC
NA	TRBV6-5	TRBJ1-2	NA	CASSYSNPLSGYTF	TGTGCCAGCAGTTACTCGAACCCCCTCAGCGGCTACACCTTC
NA	TRBV7-6	TRBJ1-5	NA	CASSLPLGGPQPQHF	TGTGCCAGCAGCTTACCATTAGGGGGTCCGCAGCCCCAGCATTTT
NA	TRBV4-1	TRBJ1-2	NA	CASSQDWDASSGRGYTF	TGCGCCAGCAGCCAAGACTGGGACGCCTCCTCAGGAAGGGGCTACACCTTC
NA	TRBV27	TRBJ2-7	TRBD1	CASSFSFTGGHEQYF	TGTGCCAGCAGTTTTTCGTTCACAGGGGGTCACGAGCAGTACTTC
NA	TRBV6-1	TRBJ2-7	TRBD2	CASSGGASGAYEQYF	TGTGCCAGCAGCGGAGGAGCTAGCGGGGCCTACGAGCAGTACTTC
once	TRBV6-6	TRBJ1-2	TRBD1	CASSYSSPGQGRGYTF	TGTGCCAGCAGTTATTCTTCCCCGGGACAGGGAAGAGGCTACACCTTC
NA	TRBV6-5	TRBJ1-1	NA	CAARAWDTEAFF	TGTGCAGCAAGGGCCTGGGACACTGAAGCTTTCTTT
NA	TRBV30	TRBJ2-5	NA	CAWSGETQYF	TGTGCCTGGAGCGGGGAGACCCAGTACTTC
NA	TRBV19	TRBJ1-1	NA	CASSMRINTEAFF	TGTGCCAGTAGTATGCGAATCAACACTGAAGCTTTCTTT
NA	TRBV2	TRBJ1-4	NA	CASSEVEKLFF	TGTGCCAGCAGTGAGGTTGAAAAACTGTTTTTT
NA	TRBV30	TRBJ1-6	NA	CAWMGGNGLSSYNSPLHF	TGTGCCTGGATGGGGGGGAACGGCTTGAGCTCCTATAATTCACCCCTCCACTTT
NA	TRBV28	TRBJ1-2	TRBD1	CASRGQGAWYGYTF	TGTGCCAGCAGGGGTCAGGGGGCGTGGTATGGCTACACCTTC
NA	TRBV19	TRBJ1-5	NA	CASRIQGDQPQHF	TGTGCCAGTAGGATACAGGGCGATCAGCCCCAGCATTTT
NA	TRBV19	TRBJ1-2	NA	CASSGGARRLYVSYTF	TGTGCCAGTAGTGGAGGGGCCCGGCGTCTCTATGTGAGCTACACCTTC
NA	TRBV30	TRBJ2-1	TRBD2	CAWSVRPAGYDEQFF	TGTGCCTGGAGTGTACGCCCAGCGGGGTACGATGAGCAGTTCTTC
once	TRBV28	TRBJ2-7	NA	CASSQLAGLSYEQYF	TGTGCCAGCAGTCAACTAGCTGGACTCTCCTACGAGCAGTACTTC
NA	TRBV20-1	TRBJ1-1	NA	CSARADLEAFF	TGCAGTGCTAGAGCCGACCTTGAAGCTTTCTTT
NA	TRBV5-1	TRBJ2-5	NA	CASSQNTGSQETQYF	TGCGCCAGCAGCCAAAACACAGGTTCCCAAGAGACCCAGTACTTC
NA	TRBV7-3	TRBJ2-1	TRBD2	CASSSSSGGAYNEQFF	TGTGCCAGCAGCTCAAGTAGCGGGGGGGCCTACAATGAGCAGTTCTTC
NA	TRBV27	TRBJ2-5	NA	CASSLSSRGETQYF	TGTGCCAGCAGTTTATCGTCTCGAGGGGAGACCCAGTACTTC
NA	TRBV5-1	TRBJ2-5	TRBD1	CASSSRMDRGQETQYF	TGCGCCAGCAGCTCCAGAATGGACAGGGGACAAGAGACCCAGTACTTC
NA	TRBV5-4	TRBJ2-1	NA	CASSSDHRSFNEQFF	TGTGCCAGCAGCTCAGACCACCGATCCTTCAATGAGCAGTTCTTC
few	TRBV11-3	TRBJ1-5	TRBD1	CASSLTGEGNQPQHF	TGTGCCAGCAGCCTTACAGGGGAGGGCAATCAGCCCCAGCATTTT
NA	TRBV5-5	TRBJ1-4	NA	CASSRGQFEFTEKLFF	TGTGCCAGCAGCCGAGGGCAGTTTGAATTTACTGAAAAACTGTTTTTT
NA	TRBV28	TRBJ1-1	TRBD1	CASSHPQGGTEAFF	TGTGCCAGCAGTCATCCTCAGGGGGGCACTGAAGCTTTCTTT
few	TRBV6-4	TRBJ2-3	TRBD2	CASSDGTSGGSDTQYF	TGTGCCAGCAGTGACGGGACTAGCGGGGGTTCAGATACGCAGTATTTT
NA	TRBV11-2	TRBJ1-1	NA	CASSFRTLNTEAFF	TGTGCCAGCAGCTTCCGGACATTGAACACTGAAGCTTTCTTT
NA	TRBV5-1	TRBJ2-3	NA	CASSSRTSSTDTQYF	TGCGCCAGCAGCTCCCGGACTTCTAGCACAGATACGCAGTATTTT
NA	TRBV6-5	TRBJ1-5	NA	CASSPGTTNQPQHF	TGTGCCAGCAGTCCGGGGACAACCAATCAGCCCCAGCATTTT
many	TRBV13	TRBJ1-1	NA	CASTRSGVHTEAFF	TGTGCCAGCACTCGTTCAGGGGTGCACACTGAAGCTTTCTTT
NA	TRBV5-1	TRBJ1-4	TRBD1	CASSLEVTGAEKLFF	TGCGCCAGCAGCTTGGAGGTGACAGGGGCGGAAAAACTGTTTTTT
NA	TRBV18	TRBJ1-3	TRBD1	CASSLDRAGNTIYF	TGTGCCAGCTCACTGGACAGGGCTGGAAACACCATATATTTT
NA	TRBV10-3	TRBJ2-2	TRBD1	CAISAGTGRTGELFF	TGTGCCATCAGCGCTGGGACAGGGAGGACCGGGGAGCTGTTTTTT
NA	TRBV11-3	TRBJ1-1	NA	CASSPARGAFF	TGTGCCAGCAGCCCCGCCCGGGGAGCTTTCTTT
once	TRBV4-3	TRBJ2-3	TRBD2	CASSPVSTSGGGGTDTQYF	TGCGCCAGCAGCCCAGTCTCTACTAGCGGGGGGGGAGGCACAGATACGCAGTATTTT
NA	TRBV7-6	TRBJ2-6	TRBD1	CASSARYRGIKSGANVLTF	TGTGCCAGCAGCGCCCGGTACAGGGGGATAAAATCTGGGGCCAACGTCCTGACTTTC
NA	TRBV30	TRBJ2-7	NA	CAWSQGEYEQYF	TGTGCCTGGAGTCAAGGGGAGTACGAGCAGTACTTC
NA	TRBV5-6	TRBJ1-6	NA	CASSTALNNSPLHF	TGTGCCAGCAGTACGGCTCTTAATAATTCACCCCTCCACTTT
once	TRBV6-1	TRBJ2-7	NA	CASRYRYTYEQYF	TGTGCCAGCAGGTACAGATATACCTACGAGCAGTACTTC
NA	TRBV11-2	TRBJ2-7	NA	CASSPFAAPYEQYF	TGTGCCAGCAGCCCTTTTGCGGCCCCCTACGAGCAGTACTTC